This record looks at one T cell receptor (beta chain) sequence and its context. This sample was included in a study of T cell changes during pregnancy in multiple sclerosis. Germline V gene data show CDR1 as SGDLS and CDR2 as YYNGEE. The CDR3 runs 16 residues. Unmatched junction bases numbered 8, after V lost 1 base and J lost 3 bases. TCRdb's copy holds only in-frame clones and misses some; the assay was immunoSEQ multiplex PCR. The table has roughly 69,000 clones, more than 85% seen once; the top ten hold under 0.35%. Source: CD4+ T cells from peripheral blood mononuclear cells, taken in the third trimester of pregnancy. The rearrangement uses TRBV9 and TRBJ2-3; 7 bases are shared with TRBD2. The clonotype was recovered from a female donor in good health, enrolled as a control in a pregnancy study. The DNA for the CDR3 is TGTGCCAGCAGCGTAATGGCGGGGGTTCCGACAGATACGCAGTATTTT. Encoded protein: CASSVMAGVPTDTQYF.